The 24 T cell receptor beta chains listed next were all sequenced from one sample in a study of shared clonotypes between healthy human individuals. Data came from immunoSEQ multiplex PCR; TCRdb stores just in-frame clones and leaves some out. This sample yields 2 million to 2.5 million clones, of which over 90% are seen a single time; about 0.41% belongs to the top ten. The source material was naive CD4+ T cells from PBMCs. The subset was: CD45RA+ positively selected. The receptors were sampled from a man aged 18-30 years in good health. Some clones in this sample may be carry-over from other donors' samples.

The V gene is TRBV7-2, the J gene TRBJ2-3; a possible D gene is TRBD2 (6 bases). There are 16 residues in the CDR3. Per the germline V gene, CDR1 is SGHTA and CDR2 is FQGNSA. Deletions cut 5 bases from V and 4 bases from J, with 19 bases between. The CDR3 protein is CASSLGGGLLADTQYF. The DNA for the CDR3 is TGTGCCAGCAGCCTCGGAGGAGGGTTGCTAGCAGATACGCAGTATTTT.

The chain joins TRBV14 to TRBJ2-7; 7 bases line up with TRBD1. V gave up 1 base and J gave up 1 base; unmatched junction bases: 7. CDR3 length: 16 amino acids. In germline, CDR1 is SGHDN, CDR2 FVKESK. CDR3 DNA: TGTGCCAGCAGCCAAGTCTGGGGACAGAAGTCCTACGAGCAGTACTTC. Translating it yields CASSQVWGQKSYEQYF.

The chain is built from TRBV28 and TRBJ1-1; D unresolved. Deletions cut 5 bases from V and 3 bases from J, with 10 bases between. Germline-derived CDR1 and CDR2 are MDHEN and SYDVKM. This CDR3 region has 13 residues. CDR3 bases: TGTGCCAGCAGTACCCCGTCCGACACTGAAGCTTTCTTT. This translates into CASSTPSDTEAFF.

The genes are TRBV9 and TRBJ2-7; tentatively, D is TRBD1 or TRBD2 (5 bases each). The germline V gene encodes CDR1 SGDLS and CDR2 YYNGEE. V was cut by 1 base and J by 2 bases, with 13 bases left in between. This CDR3 comprises 15 residues. The CDR3 region has the DNA TGTGCCAGCAGCGTATCCGGGACCGCAGCCTACGAGCAGTACTTC. Its translation is CASSVSGTAAYEQYF.

The V gene is TRBV5-6, the J gene TRBJ2-5; D is perhaps TRBD1 (6 bases). The length of the CDR3 is 15 residues. Trimming took off 4 bases at V and 2 bases at J, with 15 bases between the two ends. Germline V gene data show CDR1 as SGHDT and CDR2 as YYEEEE. CDR3 nucleotide sequence: TGTGCCAGCAGCCGGCCGGGGACAACGCAAGAGACCCAGTACTTC. It codes for CASSRPGTTQETQYF.

The rearrangement links TRBV11-2 to TRBJ2-5, with 11 bases identical to TRBD2. This CDR3 spans 17 amino acids. Looked up from germline, CDR1 is SGHAT and CDR2 is FQNNGV. V trimming: 2 bases; J trimming: 4 bases; junction bases outside the gene matches: 9. CDR3 region: CASSLTGLAGSIETQYF. For the CDR3, the DNA is TGTGCCAGCAGCTTAACTGGACTAGCGGGTTCAATAGAGACCCAGTACTTC.

The chain is built from TRBV9 and TRBJ2-5, with D uncertain. V lost 0 bases and J 2 bases, leaving 5 bases between the germline ends. Germline lookup yields CDR1 SGDLS and CDR2 YYNGEE. The CDR3 is 13 amino acids. CDR3 bases: TGTGCCAGCAGCGTAGAGCCGCAAGAGACCCAGTACTTC. Translating it yields CASSVEPQETQYF. Together with reference TRBV9 and TRBJ2-5, the CDR3 gives the full variable domain: DSGVTQTPKHLITATGQRVTLRCSPRSGDLSVYWYQQSLDQGLQFLIQYYNGEERAKGNILERFSAQQFPDLHSELNLSSLELGDSALYFCASSVEPQETQYFGPGTRLLVL.

About this clone itself: Other nucleotide sequences in the sample specify the same CDR3. The chain recombines TRBV7-2 with TRBJ1-5; unclear D gene. The CDR3 extends over 12 amino acids. V was trimmed by 0 bases and J by 7 bases, leaving 4 bases between them. Germline CDR1 SGHTA, CDR2 FQGNSA. DNA for the CDR3: TGTGCCAGCAGCTTAGCGAACCAGCCCCAGCATTTT. This encodes CASSLANQPQHF.

This sequence joins TRBV14 and TRBJ2-3; D not certain. Germline CDR1 reads SGHDN; CDR2 reads FVKESK. Trimming cost V 7 bases and J 2 bases, with 13 bases left between them. The CDR3 is 14 residues long. The CDR3, as DNA: TGTGCCAGCAACCCCATCAACCCCACAGATACGCAGTATTTT. Protein sequence: CASNPINPTDTQYF.

The gene calls are TRBV27 and TRBJ2-1; TRBD2 matches 7 bases. The V segment lost 1 base and the J segment 0 bases; nucleotides outside the gene matches: 9. The germline CDR1 and CDR2 sequences are MNHEY and SMNVEV (reference sequence). This CDR3 is 18 amino acids long. This CDR3 is CASSLFRLAESSYNEQFF. DNA for the CDR3: TGTGCCAGCAGTTTATTCAGGCTAGCGGAGAGCTCCTACAATGAGCAGTTCTTC.

The chain couples TRBV11-2 to TRBJ2-3; 14 bases match TRBD2. There are 14 residues in the CDR3. J gave up 9 bases and V 5 bases, and 4 bases lay outside the gene matches. Germline V gives CDR1 SGHAT, CDR2 FQNNGV. CDR3 bases: TGTGCCAGCAGCCCGGGACTAGCGGGAGAGACGCAGTATTTT. This encodes CASSPGLAGETQYF. Complete variable domain (other parts from reference TRBV11-2 and TRBJ2-3): EAGVAQSPRYKIIEKRQSVAFWCNPISGHATLYWYQQILGQGPKLLIQFQNNGVVDDSQLPKDRFSAERLKGVDSTLKIQPAKLEDSAVYLCASSPGLAGETQYFGPGTRLTVL.

J is TRBJ2-5 and V is TRBV18, with D unclear. The CDR3 spans 14 residues. Trimming shortened V by 3 bases and J by 5 bases, and 13 bases separated the two germline ends. The germline V gene has CDR1 KGHSH and CDR2 LQKENI. CDR3 protein: CASSPRADMETQYF. The CDR3 nucleotides read TGTGCCAGCTCACCCCGAGCAGACATGGAGACCCAGTACTTC.

The chain carries TRBV29-1 and TRBJ2-3; 10 positions agree with TRBD2. The CDR3 extends over 15 amino acids. With 8 bases clipped from V and 1 base from J, the junction kept 9 bases outside the gene matches. Looked up from germline, CDR1 is SQVTM and CDR2 is ANQGSEA. This chain's CDR3 is CSPRLGTSGTDTQYF. In DNA, the CDR3 is TGCAGCCCACGATTGGGGACTAGCGGCACAGATACGCAGTATTTT.

The chain carries TRBV18 and TRBJ2-5, with a weak D call TRBD1 (5 bases). Germline V lookup: CDR1 KGHSH, CDR2 LQKENI. This CDR3 comprises 14 residues. Trimming removed 2 bases from V and 1 base from J, with 8 bases in between. This chain's CDR3 is CASSPRGTQETQYF. CDR3 in DNA: TGTGCCAGCTCACCAAGGGGTACCCAAGAGACCCAGTACTTC.

The chain links TRBV10-1 to TRBJ2-1; D possibly corresponds to TRBD2 (6 bases). Germline lookup yields CDR1 WNHNN and CDR2 SYGVQD (reference sequence). CDR3 length: 13 amino acids. V was trimmed by 8 bases and J by 5 bases, leaving 13 bases between them. CDR3 bases: TGCGCCAGCCGGACGACTAGGGACAATGAGCAGTTCTTC. Translated: CASRTTRDNEQFF.

The CDR3 region has the DNA TGTGCCAGTAGTCGGGGACCCATCTCTGGGGCCAACGTCCTGACTTTC. Its translation: CASSRGPISGANVLTF. The chain links TRBV19 to TRBJ2-6; D might be TRBD1 or TRBD2, each matching 5 bases. The CDR3 is 16 residues long. Trimming removed 5 bases from V and 0 bases from J, with 11 bases in between. Germline V gene sequence: CDR1 LNHDA, CDR2 SQIVND (reference sequence).

The chain carries TRBV28 and TRBJ2-2, with 7 bases aligning to TRBD2. The CDR3 is made up of 16 amino acids. The V gene end was trimmed by 10 bases and the J gene end by 3 bases; junction bases not matched to a gene: 14. CDR1 and CDR2 (germline): MDHEN, SYDVKM. The CDR3: CATLQEGGVDTGELFF. The CDR3 DNA follows: TGTGCCACCCTTCAGGAGGGAGGGGTAGACACCGGGGAGCTGTTTTTT.

Points on this clone: The same CDR3 can be traced to other DNA sequences in this sample. The rearrangement links TRBV29-1 to TRBJ1-5, with D possibly being TRBD1 (6 bases). Germline-derived CDR1 and CDR2 are SQVTM and ANQGSEA. The CDR3 loop spans 13 amino acids. Deletions cut 4 bases from V and 1 base from J, with 8 bases between. CDR3 protein: CSVGRGSNQPQHF. For the CDR3, the DNA is TGCAGCGTTGGGAGGGGGAGCAATCAGCCCCAGCATTTT.

The genes are TRBV7-8 and TRBJ2-7; perhaps TRBD1 as D (6 bases). Trimming took 3 bases from V and 2 from J, leaving 11 bases between them. The CDR3 spans 14 residues. Germline CDR1 reads SGHVS; CDR2 reads FQNEAQ. The CDR3, as DNA: TGTGCCAGCAGCTTCGACAGGATGACCTACGAGCAGTACTTC. It specifies CASSFDRMTYEQYF.

As regards this clone: Other DNA sequences of this sample code for an identical CDR3. This sequence joins TRBV7-9 and TRBJ2-2; D is unclear. CDR1 is SEHNR and CDR2 is FQNEAQ in the germline V gene (reference sequence). The CDR3 loop spans 13 amino acids. Trimming removed 2 bases from V and 4 bases from J, with 5 bases in between. The CDR3 bases are TGTGCCAGCAGCTTACAAGGCACCGGGGAGCTGTTTTTT. Encoded protein: CASSLQGTGELFF. Drawing the rest from reference TRBV7-9 and TRBJ2-2, the complete variable domain is DTGVSQNPRHKITKRGQNVTFRCDPISEHNRLYWYRQTLGQGPEFLTYFQNEAQLEKSRLLSDRFSAERPKGSFSTLEIQRTEQGDSAMYLCASSLQGTGELFFGEGSRLTVL.

J is TRBJ1-2 and V is TRBV7-2, with D hard to call. The germline gives CDR1 SGHTA, CDR2 FQGNSA. CDR3 size: 13 residues. Trimming took off 5 bases at V and 6 bases at J, with 13 bases between the two ends. The CDR3 loop reads CASSEQEINGYTF. CDR3 coding DNA: TGTGCCAGCAGCGAGCAGGAAATCAATGGCTACACCTTC.

J is TRBJ2-5 and V is TRBV6-5; no clear D gene. Germline V gives CDR1 MNHEY, CDR2 SVGAGI. The V gene lost 7 bases and the J gene lost 5 bases, with 17 bases spanning the gap. The CDR3 consists of 14 residues. DNA of the CDR3: TGTGCCAGCACCCAAACTATGACGGGTGAGACCCAGTACTTC. Translation: CASTQTMTGETQYF.

The V gene is TRBV7-3, the J gene TRBJ2-3; D may be TRBD1 (6 bases). Trimming shortened V by 0 bases and J by 2 bases, and 12 bases separated the two germline ends. CDR1 and CDR2 from the germline V gene are SGHTA and FQGTGA. CDR3 length: 16 residues. The DNA of the CDR3 is TGTGCCAGCAGCTTAACGGGTCAGGGGATCACAGATACGCAGTATTTT. Its translation: CASSLTGQGITDTQYF.

The gene calls are TRBV2 and TRBJ2-5, with 12 bases matching TRBD2. CDR1 and CDR2 from the germline V gene are SNHLY and FYNNEI. Losses at the gene ends were 7 bases for V and 5 bases for J; bases not matched to a gene: 8. This CDR3 comprises 15 residues. CDR3 sequence reads: CASTQASGRGETQYF. CDR3 bases: TGTGCCAGCACTCAGGCTAGCGGGAGGGGGGAGACCCAGTACTTC.